One and the same sample provided the 7 T cell receptor beta chains below, sequenced in a study of T cell changes during pregnancy in multiple sclerosis. Profiled with immunoSEQ multiplex PCR; TCRdb holds only in-frame clones, not every one. The repertoire holds fewer than 90,000 clones, with over 85% as singletons. The material sequenced was peripheral blood, taken in the third trimester of pregnancy. The receptors originated from a female donor in good health, enrolled as a control in a pregnancy study.

The chain has TRBV7-7 and TRBJ2-5; possibly TRBD1 for D (5 bases). The V gene lost 5 bases and the J gene lost 5 bases, with 9 bases spanning the gap. The germline gives CDR1 SSHAT, CDR2 FNYEAQ (reference sequence). This CDR3 has 12 amino acids. DNA for the CDR3: TGTGCCAGCAGCCCCTCAGGGGAGACCCAGTACTTC. The encoded protein is CASSPSGETQYF.

The rearrangement joins TRBV27 to TRBJ1-1; tentatively, D is TRBD1 (5 bases). V dropped 4 bases and J dropped 1 base, with 13 bases sitting between them. The germline V gene has CDR1 MNHEY and CDR2 SMNVEV (reference sequence). CDR3 length: 15 amino acids. The CDR3 DNA is TGTGCCAGCAGTTATGGTCAGGGAACGAACACTGAAGCTTTCTTT. Protein: CASSYGQGTNTEAFF.

The J gene is TRBJ2-1, the V gene TRBV11-3; 8 nucleotides line up with TRBD2. Germline values: CDR1 SGHNT, CDR2 YENEEA. The CDR3 runs 14 residues. Trimming took 3 bases from V and 2 from J; bases not matched to a gene: 0. The CDR3, as DNA: TGTGCCAGCAGCTTTAGCGGGACCTACAATGAGCAGTTCTTC. This encodes CASSFSGTYNEQFF.

The chain joins TRBV7-8 to TRBJ1-1, with D possibly matching TRBD1 (5 bases). V was clipped by 5 bases and J by 1 base, with 11 bases between them. CDR3 length: 14 amino acids. Germline CDR1 and CDR2: SGHVS and FQNEAQ. The CDR3 nucleotides are TGTGCCAGCAGCCGAATAGACAGGAACACTGAAGCTTTCTTT. Protein sequence: CASSRIDRNTEAFF.

The chain has TRBV6-6 and TRBJ2-2; 7 nucleotides agree with TRBD1. The ends lost 1 base at V and 7 bases at J; junction bases unmatched: 6. This CDR3 is 15 amino acids long. In germline, CDR1 is MNHNY, CDR2 SVGAGI (reference sequence). CDR3 region: CASSYLTGLYGELFF. The CDR3 DNA reads as TGTGCCAGCAGTTACTTGACAGGGTTGTACGGGGAGCTGTTTTTT.

The rearrangement joins TRBV18 to TRBJ1-4; D unresolved. The V gene lost 1 base and the J gene lost 4 bases, with 7 bases spanning the gap. CDR3 length equals 14 residues. Germline V gene sequence: CDR1 KGHSH, CDR2 LQKENI. In nucleotides, the CDR3 is TGTGCCAGCTCACCACAACAGCTTAATGAAAAACTGTTTTTT. Translated, it gives CASSPQQLNEKLFF.

This chain connects TRBV19 to TRBJ2-7, with 8 positions matching TRBD1. Germline CDR1 reads LNHDA; CDR2 reads SQIVND (reference sequence). The V segment lost 5 bases and the J segment 5 bases; nucleotides outside the gene matches: 11. The length of the CDR3 is 15 residues. CDR3 sequence (DNA): TGTGCCAGTAGTGGAGGGACAGGACAAAGGGACGAGCAGTACTTC. Protein sequence: CASSGGTGQRDEQYF.